This TCR beta chain came from a study of cytomegalovirus exposure and HLA in healthy donors. This clone was seen a few times. Its matching antigen is unknown. Study-level findings and limits: It is likely that the observed cluster of highly shared sequence variants was a sequencing artifact.

Germline CDR1 is PRHDT and CDR2 is FYEKMQ (reference sequence). CDR3 length equals 14 residues. The V segment lost 3 bases and the J segment 9 bases; nucleotides outside the gene matches: 8. Primers for the PCR totalled 60 Vbeta and 13 Jbeta. Produced via immunoSEQ multiplex PCR; TCRdb's table is partial and in-frame only. The repertoire has around 130,000 clones, 75% to 90% of them found once; the top ten carry 5.5% to 7%. Sequenced sample: PBMCs. V usage is TRBV13 and J usage is TRBJ2-1, with TRBD1 matching 7 bases. This sequence was found in a woman between 35 and 50 years old in good health and CMV-seropositive. CDR3 loop: CASSFTGATGEQFF. In DNA form, the CDR3 reads TGTGCCAGCAGCTTCACAGGGGCGACAGGTGAGCAGTTCTTC.